Shown below are 10 T cell receptor beta chains from a single sample sequenced in a study of shared clonotypes between healthy human individuals. Naive CD8 cells comprised CD45RO-negative, CCR7-positively selected cells, excluding terminally differentiated effector memory CD45RA+ cells. The repertoire was sequenced with immunoSEQ multiplex PCR; TCRdb's copy has only in-frame clones and lacks some. This table holds 550,000 to 650,000 clones, approximately 96% found once. The sample consisted of naive CD8+ T cells sorted from blood. Receptors originate from a woman under 40 in good health.

V usage is TRBV2 and J usage is TRBJ1-1; a weak D match, TRBD1 (6 bases). CDR1 SNHLY and CDR2 FYNNEI come from the germline V gene. This CDR3 is 13 amino acids long. V lost 6 bases, J lost 7 bases, and 15 bases lay in between. The CDR3 protein is CASRAGTRIEAFF. The CDR3 DNA reads TGTGCCAGCAGAGCCGGGACAAGAATTGAAGCTTTCTTT.

The V gene is TRBV15, the J gene TRBJ1-6; 7 nucleotides match TRBD1. V gave up 5 bases and J gave up 6 bases; unmatched junction bases: 4. Per the germline V gene, CDR1 is LNHNV and CDR2 is YYDKDF (reference sequence). The CDR3 totals 14 residues. CDR3 DNA: TGTGCCACCAGCGTGGACAGGATTAATTCACCCCTCCACTTT. Its translation is CATSVDRINSPLHF.

The V and J genes are TRBV13 and TRBJ2-3, with TRBD1 as a possible D gene (5 bases). Per germline, CDR1 PRHDT and CDR2 FYEKMQ (reference sequence). The CDR3 contains 14 residues. Trimming removed 4 bases from V and 1 base from J, with 9 bases in between. The CDR3 region is CASSSDRRTDTQYF. The DNA of the CDR3 is TGTGCCAGCAGCTCTGACAGACGCACAGATACGCAGTATTTT.

This clone showed up just once. This chain links TRBV5-5 with TRBJ2-2, with 14 bases matching TRBD2. The CDR3 totals 19 residues. With 0 bases clipped from V and 8 bases from J, the junction kept 12 bases outside the gene matches. Germline values: CDR1 SGHKS, CDR2 YYEKEE (reference sequence). The CDR3 spells CASSLEGTSGRMRMGELFF. In nucleotides, the CDR3 is TGTGCCAGCAGCTTGGAAGGGACTAGCGGGAGAATGCGTATGGGGGAGCTGTTTTTT.

The chain recombines TRBV4-1 with TRBJ2-3, with D possibly being TRBD1 (5 bases). The CDR3 has 15 amino acids. Germline CDR1 and CDR2: MGHRA and YSYEKL. V was cut by 0 bases and J by 2 bases, with 9 bases left in between. CDR3 protein: CASSQEQGHTDTQYF. The CDR3 region has the DNA TGCGCCAGCAGCCAAGAGCAGGGCCACACAGATACGCAGTATTTT.

The chain is built from TRBV7-8 and TRBJ2-7; 7 bases line up with TRBD1. The CDR3 spans 14 residues. V was clipped by 0 bases and J by 4 bases; unmatched bases: 3. CDR1 and CDR2 from the germline V gene are SGHVS and FQNEAQ. The CDR3 reads CASSLAAGGYEQYF. For the CDR3, the DNA is TGTGCCAGCAGCTTAGCTGCAGGGGGTTACGAGCAGTACTTC.

The J gene is TRBJ2-2, the V gene TRBV7-2, with 9 bases matching TRBD2. Germline loops: CDR1 SGHTA, CDR2 FQGNSA. V shed 5 bases, J shed 1 base, and the junction held 5 bases outside the gene matches. The CDR3 length is 16 residues. The CDR3 DNA reads TGTGCCAGCAGCCGAAGCGGGGGGTGGAACACCGGGGAGCTGTTTTTT. This codes for CASSRSGGWNTGELFF.

The V call is TRBV7-9, the J call TRBJ2-3; D is possibly TRBD1 (6 bases). Trimming cost V 7 bases and J 0 bases, with 17 bases left between them. CDR1 is SEHNR, CDR2 FQNEAQ, per germline (reference sequence). This CDR3 contains 16 residues. Written as DNA, the CDR3 is TGTGCCAGCAAGGTCTTAGGGGGAAGAAGCACAGATACGCAGTATTTT. It yields the protein CASKVLGGRSTDTQYF.

The chain is built from TRBV6-5 and TRBJ1-1, with D tentatively TRBD1 (5 bases). Germline-derived CDR1 and CDR2 are MNHEY and SVGAGI. Trimming took off 4 bases at V and 7 bases at J, with 13 bases between the two ends. This CDR3 has 13 amino acids. The CDR3 spells CASSFRERLEAFF. The CDR3 DNA is TGTGCCAGCAGTTTCAGGGAACGCCTTGAAGCTTTCTTT.

The gene calls are TRBV2 and TRBJ2-7; D remains ambiguous. V gave up 0 bases and J gave up 7 bases, with 16 bases separating them. CDR1 and CDR2 from the germline V gene are SNHLY and FYNNEI. The CDR3 is made up of 15 amino acids. The CDR3 reads CASSEAKEHPREQYF. The CDR3 bases are TGTGCCAGCAGTGAAGCGAAGGAACATCCCCGGGAGCAGTACTTC.